These 14 T cell receptor beta chains originate from one sample sequenced in a study of control samples from healthy donors and cancer patients. Profiling relied on immunoSEQ multiplex PCR, and the TCRdb table lists in-frame clones only, not all of them. The sample yields over 150,000 clones, over 85% seen once. Sequenced input: blood. These TCRs come from a man between 18 and 35 years old in good health.

The chain combines TRBV24-1 with TRBJ2-3, with 9 bases aligning to TRBD1. V dropped 12 bases and J dropped 3; count of bases not matched to a gene: 9. CDR1 and CDR2 (germline): KGHDR, SFDVKD. This CDR3 comprises 14 residues. CDR3 sequence: CAVQTGGRTDTQYF. For the CDR3, the DNA is TGTGCCGTCCAAACAGGGGGCCGAACAGATACGCAGTATTTT.

In its sample, this clone was seen once. The chain links TRBV7-2 to TRBJ1-2, with D uncertain. Germline V gene sequence: CDR1 SGHTA, CDR2 FQGNSA. This CDR3 has 13 residues. The V and J ends lost 0 bases and 8 bases respectively, with 10 bases between them. CDR3 amino acids: CASSLALINGYTF. The CDR3 DNA follows: TGTGCCAGCAGCTTAGCGCTAATAAACGGCTACACCTTC.

The rearrangement uses TRBV6-5 and TRBJ2-1; no definite D call. This CDR3 region has 12 residues. CDR1 and CDR2 from the germline V gene are MNHEY and SVGAGI. V lost 6 bases and J lost 8, with 11 bases in between. CDR3 in amino acids: CASSDEIYEQFF. The CDR3 region has the DNA TGTGCCAGCAGCGACGAGATTTATGAGCAGTTCTTC.

This rearrangement joins TRBV5-1 to TRBJ1-4, with a weak D call TRBD1 (5 bases). This CDR3 spans 15 amino acids. In germline, CDR1 is SGHRS, CDR2 YFSETQ. V shed 0 bases and J shed 6 bases, with 12 bases lying between them. For the CDR3, the DNA is TGCGCCAGCAGCTTGGGCAGGGCGGACGATGAAAAACTGTTTTTT. Amino acid sequence: CASSLGRADDEKLFF.

The chain couples TRBV7-2 to TRBJ2-1, with TRBD1 matching over 9 bases. V dropped 5 bases and J dropped 8; count of bases not matched to a gene: 16. This CDR3 comprises 17 residues. Germline assignment: CDR1 SGHTA and CDR2 FQGNSA. CDR3 DNA sequence: TGTGCCAGCAGCCCCCCTCCCGGGACAGGGATCTTACATGAGCAGTTCTTC. It encodes CASSPPPGTGILHEQFF.

The chain links TRBV18 to TRBJ1-1; 9 bases agree with TRBD1. V dropped 3 bases and J dropped 1; count of bases not matched to a gene: 6. The CDR3 extends over 16 amino acids. CDR1 is KGHSH, CDR2 LQKENI, per germline. The CDR3 sequence: CASSPLDRGKNTEAFF. The CDR3 coding sequence is TGTGCCAGCTCACCTTTGGACAGGGGTAAGAACACTGAAGCTTTCTTT.

This chain links TRBV29-1 with TRBJ1-2, with a tentative D call TRBD1 (5 bases). V was trimmed by 5 bases and J by 4 bases, leaving 14 bases between them. Germline V gene data show CDR1 as SQVTM and CDR2 as ANQGSEA. The CDR3 runs to 13 residues. The CDR3 bases are TGCAGCGTTACCCGGGACTTTTCCTATGGCTACACCTTC. Translated: CSVTRDFSYGYTF. The complete variable domain, with remaining parts taken from reference TRBV29-1 and TRBJ1-2, reads SAVISQKPSRDICQRGTSLTIQCQVDSQVTMMFWYRQQPGQSLTLIATANQGSEATYESGFVIDKFPISRPNLTFSTLTVSNMSPEDSSIYLCSVTRDFSYGYTFGSGTRLTVV.

The rearrangement uses TRBV27 and TRBJ2-1, with D perhaps assigned TRBD1 or TRBD2 (5 bases each). V was shortened by 8 bases and J by 7 bases, with 12 bases between the two germline ends. Per germline, CDR1 MNHEY and CDR2 SMNVEV (reference sequence). The CDR3 spans 12 residues. The CDR3 DNA follows: TGTGCCAGCTCGTGGGGGATGAATGAGCAGTTCTTC. Its translation is CASSWGMNEQFF.

This clone was counted only a few times. This chain connects TRBV25-1 to TRBJ1-2; the D gene is possibly TRBD1 (5 bases). V shed 5 bases and J shed 7 bases, with 20 bases lying between them. CDR3 length: 15 amino acids. Germline lookup yields CDR1 MGHDK and CDR2 SYGVNS. This chain's CDR3 is CASSLSLGQGVGYTF. In DNA form, the CDR3 reads TGTGCCAGCAGTTTGTCCTTAGGGCAGGGAGTTGGCTACACCTTC.

V is TRBV30 and J is TRBJ2-7; D gene ambiguous. CDR1 and CDR2 (germline): GTSNPN, SVGIG (reference sequence). This CDR3 comprises 14 residues. Trimming cost V 2 bases and J 1 base, with 12 bases left between them. CDR3 DNA sequence: TGTGCCTGGAGTATCGGGTTGGGTTCCTACGAGCAGTACTTC. This sequence encodes CAWSIGLGSYEQYF.

The chain is built from TRBV5-1 and TRBJ1-5; 7 positions match TRBD1. After removal of 5 bases from V and 4 bases from J, the junction contained 9 bases not matched to a gene. Germline-derived CDR1 and CDR2 are SGHRS and YFSETQ. The CDR3 contains 15 residues. CDR3 region: CASRPTGEWNQPQHF. The CDR3 DNA follows: TGCGCCAGCAGACCAACAGGGGAGTGGAATCAGCCCCAGCATTTT.

The gene calls are TRBV5-1 and TRBJ2-7; 8 nucleotides align to TRBD2. Germline values: CDR1 SGHRS, CDR2 YFSETQ. The CDR3 extends over 16 amino acids. J lost 6 bases, V lost 2 bases, and 13 bases had no gene match. The CDR3 region has the DNA TGCGCCAGCAGCTTACTTGACGGCAGGACTAGCAGCGAGCAGTACTTC. Translation gives CASSLLDGRTSSEQYF.

The V call is TRBV10-3, the J call TRBJ2-7; 8 bases fit TRBD1. Germline V gives CDR1 ENHRY, CDR2 SYGVKD. The CDR3 spans 14 residues. V trimming: 7 bases; J trimming: 4 bases; junction bases outside the gene matches: 9. CDR3 DNA sequence: TGTGCCATCACCCCCGGACAGGGCAATTACGAGCAGTACTTC. This gives the protein CAITPGQGNYEQYF.

This clone was observed once. This chain uses TRBV28 with TRBJ1-4; possibly TRBD1 for D (5 bases). The length of the CDR3 is 15 residues. CDR1 and CDR2 from the germline V gene are MDHEN and SYDVKM. V was cut by 5 bases and J by 8 bases, with 18 bases left in between. As DNA, the CDR3 is TGTGCCAGCAGTGCTGACAGTGGTCCTCCGGAAAAACTGTTTTTT. Its translation: CASSADSGPPEKLFF.